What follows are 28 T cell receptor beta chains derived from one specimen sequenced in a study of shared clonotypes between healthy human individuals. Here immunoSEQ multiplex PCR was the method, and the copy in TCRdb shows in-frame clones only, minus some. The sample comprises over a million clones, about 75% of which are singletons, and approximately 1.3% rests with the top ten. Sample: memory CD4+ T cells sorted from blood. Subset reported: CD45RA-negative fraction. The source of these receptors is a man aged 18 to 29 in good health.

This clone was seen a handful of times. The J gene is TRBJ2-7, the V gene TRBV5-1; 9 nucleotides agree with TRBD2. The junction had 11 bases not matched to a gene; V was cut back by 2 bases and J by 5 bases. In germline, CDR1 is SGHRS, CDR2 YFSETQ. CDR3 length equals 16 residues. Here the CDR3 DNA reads TGCGCCAGCAGCTTTACCCCTCTTAGCGGGAGTCACGAGCAGTACTTC. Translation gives CASSFTPLSGSHEQYF. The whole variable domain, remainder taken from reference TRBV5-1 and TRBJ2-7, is KAGVTQTPRYLIKTRGQQVTLSCSPISGHRSVSWYQQTPGQGLQFLFEYFSETQRNKGNFPGRFSGRQFSNSRSEMNVSTLELGDSALYLCASSFTPLSGSHEQYFGPGTRLTVT.

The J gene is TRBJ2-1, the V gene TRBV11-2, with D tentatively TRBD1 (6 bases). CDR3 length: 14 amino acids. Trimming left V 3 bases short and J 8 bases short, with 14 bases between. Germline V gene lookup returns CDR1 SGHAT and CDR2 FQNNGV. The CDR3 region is CASSFGQPRDEQFF. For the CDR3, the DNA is TGTGCCAGCAGCTTCGGACAGCCTAGGGATGAGCAGTTCTTC.

CDR3 DNA sequence: TGCGCCAGCAGCTTGTGGGCAGGGGCAGACACCGGGGAGCTGTTTTTT. This translates into CASSLWAGADTGELFF. The chain is built from TRBV5-1 and TRBJ2-2, with D possibly being TRBD1 (6 bases). Trimming cost V 1 base and J 3 bases, with 13 bases left between them. The CDR3 is 16 amino acids. In germline, CDR1 is SGHRS, CDR2 YFSETQ.

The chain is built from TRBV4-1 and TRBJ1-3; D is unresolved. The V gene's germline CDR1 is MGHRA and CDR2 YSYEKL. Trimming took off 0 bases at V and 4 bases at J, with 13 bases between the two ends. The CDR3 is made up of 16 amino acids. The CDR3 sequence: CASSQDFGFAGNTIYF. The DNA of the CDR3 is TGCGCCAGCAGCCAAGATTTCGGGTTTGCCGGAAACACCATATATTTT.

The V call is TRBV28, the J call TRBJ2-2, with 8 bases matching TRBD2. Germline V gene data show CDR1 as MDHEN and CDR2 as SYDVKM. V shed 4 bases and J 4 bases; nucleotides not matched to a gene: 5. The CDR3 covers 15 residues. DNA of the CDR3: TGTGCCAGCAGTTCCGGGGGGGCGGGCACCGGGGAGCTGTTTTTT. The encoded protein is CASSSGGAGTGELFF.

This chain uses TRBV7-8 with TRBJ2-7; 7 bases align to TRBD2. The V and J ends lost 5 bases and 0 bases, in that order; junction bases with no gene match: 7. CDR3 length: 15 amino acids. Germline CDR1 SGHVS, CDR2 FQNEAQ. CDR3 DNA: TGTGCCAGCAGCCTCAAGGTAGCGGGCTCCTACGAGCAGTACTTC. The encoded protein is CASSLKVAGSYEQYF.

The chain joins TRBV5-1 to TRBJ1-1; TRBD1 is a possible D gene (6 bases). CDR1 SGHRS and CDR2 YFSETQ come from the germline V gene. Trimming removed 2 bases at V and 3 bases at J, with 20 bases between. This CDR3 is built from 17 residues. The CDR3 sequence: CASSFGGRSKVDTEAFF. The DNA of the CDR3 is TGCGCCAGCAGCTTTGGGGGGCGGTCTAAAGTCGACACTGAAGCTTTCTTT.

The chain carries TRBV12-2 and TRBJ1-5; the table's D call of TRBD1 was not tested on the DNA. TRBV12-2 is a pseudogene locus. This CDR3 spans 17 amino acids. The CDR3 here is CASRLPPGGHFDQPQHF. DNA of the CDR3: TGTGCAAGTCGCTTACCCCCTGGGGGACACTTCGATCAGCCCCAGCATTTT.

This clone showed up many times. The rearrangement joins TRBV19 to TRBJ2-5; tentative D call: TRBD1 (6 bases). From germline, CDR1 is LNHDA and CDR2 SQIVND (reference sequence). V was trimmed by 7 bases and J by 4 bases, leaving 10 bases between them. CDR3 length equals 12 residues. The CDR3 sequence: CASKGEGETQYF. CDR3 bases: TGTGCCAGTAAGGGGGAAGGAGAGACCCAGTACTTC.

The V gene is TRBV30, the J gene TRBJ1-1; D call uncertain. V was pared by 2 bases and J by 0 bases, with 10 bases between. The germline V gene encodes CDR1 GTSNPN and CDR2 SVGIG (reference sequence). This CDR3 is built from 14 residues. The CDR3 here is CAWSKAGMNTEAFF. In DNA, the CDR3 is TGTGCCTGGAGTAAGGCGGGGATGAACACTGAAGCTTTCTTT.

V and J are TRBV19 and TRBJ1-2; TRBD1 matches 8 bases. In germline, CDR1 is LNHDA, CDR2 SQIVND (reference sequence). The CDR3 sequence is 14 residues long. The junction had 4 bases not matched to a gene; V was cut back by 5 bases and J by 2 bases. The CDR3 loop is CASSSAGGNYGYTF. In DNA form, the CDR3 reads TGTGCCAGTAGTTCGGCAGGGGGCAACTATGGCTACACCTTC.

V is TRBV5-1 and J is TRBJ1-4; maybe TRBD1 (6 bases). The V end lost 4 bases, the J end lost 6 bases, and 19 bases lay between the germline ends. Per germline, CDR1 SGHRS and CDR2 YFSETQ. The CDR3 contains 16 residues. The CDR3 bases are TGCGCCAGCAGCCAAGGGGGTACAGGTTCGGATGAAAAACTGTTTTTT. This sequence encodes CASSQGGTGSDEKLFF.

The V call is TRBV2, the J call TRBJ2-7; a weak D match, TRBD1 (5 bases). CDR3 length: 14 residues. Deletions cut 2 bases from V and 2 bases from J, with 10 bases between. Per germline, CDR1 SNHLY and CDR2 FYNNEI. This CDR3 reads CASSETGTTYEQYF. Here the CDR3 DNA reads TGTGCCAGCAGTGAAACAGGAACCACCTACGAGCAGTACTTC. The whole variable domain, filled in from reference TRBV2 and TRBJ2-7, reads EPEVTQTPSHQVTQMGQEVILRCVPISNHLYFYWYRQILGQKVEFLVSFYNNEISEKSEIFDDQFSVERPDGSNFTLKIRSTKLEDSAMYFCASSETGTTYEQYFGPGTRLTVT.

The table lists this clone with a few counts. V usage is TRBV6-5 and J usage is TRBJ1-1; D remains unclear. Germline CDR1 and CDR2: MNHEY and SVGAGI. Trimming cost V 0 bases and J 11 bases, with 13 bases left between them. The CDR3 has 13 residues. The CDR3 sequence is CASSYSRRKEAFF. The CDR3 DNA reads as TGTGCCAGCAGTTACTCGAGGAGGAAGGAGGCTTTCTTT.

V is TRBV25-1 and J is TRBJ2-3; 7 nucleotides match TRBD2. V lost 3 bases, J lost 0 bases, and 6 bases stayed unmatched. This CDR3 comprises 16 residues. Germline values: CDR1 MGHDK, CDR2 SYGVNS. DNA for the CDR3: TGTGCCAGCAGTGAGGGGACTATCGCTAGCACAGATACGCAGTATTTT. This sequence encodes CASSEGTIASTDTQYF.

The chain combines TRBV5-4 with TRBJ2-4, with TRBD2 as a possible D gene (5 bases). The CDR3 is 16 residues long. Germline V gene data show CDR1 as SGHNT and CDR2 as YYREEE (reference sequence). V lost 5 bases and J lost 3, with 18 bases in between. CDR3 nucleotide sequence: TGTGCCAGCAGTTTTGGTGGGAGTGGTGTCAAAAACATTCAGTACTTC. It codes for CASSFGGSGVKNIQYF.

The CDR3 here is CASRGRWDNTGELFF. The CDR3 DNA reads as TGTGCCAGCAGGGGTCGCTGGGACAACACCGGGGAGCTGTTTTTT. The rearrangement joins TRBV6-1 to TRBJ2-2; D may match TRBD1 or TRBD2 (5 bases each). The V gene's germline CDR1 is MNHNS and CDR2 SASEGT. The CDR3 is 15 residues long. V lost 6 bases to trimming and J lost 2 bases, with 13 bases between them.

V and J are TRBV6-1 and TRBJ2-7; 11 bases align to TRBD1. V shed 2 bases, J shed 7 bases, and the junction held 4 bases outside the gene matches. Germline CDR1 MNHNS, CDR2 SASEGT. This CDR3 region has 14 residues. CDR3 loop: CASSERDRGREQYF. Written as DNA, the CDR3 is TGTGCCAGCAGTGAAAGGGACAGGGGGAGGGAGCAGTACTTC.

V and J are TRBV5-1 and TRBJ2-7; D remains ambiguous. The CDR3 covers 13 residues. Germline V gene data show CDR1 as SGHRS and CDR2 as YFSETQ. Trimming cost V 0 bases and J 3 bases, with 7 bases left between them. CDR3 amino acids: CASSLEQNYEQYF. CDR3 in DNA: TGCGCCAGCAGCTTGGAGCAAAACTACGAGCAGTACTTC.

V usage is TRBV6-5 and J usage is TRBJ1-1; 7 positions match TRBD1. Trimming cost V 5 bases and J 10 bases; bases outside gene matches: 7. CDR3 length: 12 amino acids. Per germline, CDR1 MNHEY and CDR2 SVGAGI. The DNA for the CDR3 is TGTGCCAGCAGTAATACACAGGGGCGAGCTTTCTTT. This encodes CASSNTQGRAFF.

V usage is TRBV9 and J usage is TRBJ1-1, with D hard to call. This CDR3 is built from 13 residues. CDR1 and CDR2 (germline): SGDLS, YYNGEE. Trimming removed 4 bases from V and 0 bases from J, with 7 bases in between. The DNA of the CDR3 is TGTGCCAGCAGCCCTATGGTGAACACTGAAGCTTTCTTT. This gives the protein CASSPMVNTEAFF.

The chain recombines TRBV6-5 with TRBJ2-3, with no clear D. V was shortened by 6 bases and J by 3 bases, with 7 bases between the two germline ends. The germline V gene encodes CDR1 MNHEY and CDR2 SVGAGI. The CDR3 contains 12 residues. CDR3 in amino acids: CASRHTTDTQYF. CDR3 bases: TGTGCCAGCAGGCACACGACAGATACGCAGTATTTT.

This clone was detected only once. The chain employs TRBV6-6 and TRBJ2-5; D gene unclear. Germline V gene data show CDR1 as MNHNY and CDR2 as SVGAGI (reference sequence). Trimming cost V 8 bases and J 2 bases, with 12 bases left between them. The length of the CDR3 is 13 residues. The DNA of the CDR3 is TGTGCCAGCGCGGCGAGTCGACAAGAGACCCAGTACTTC. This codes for CASAASRQETQYF.

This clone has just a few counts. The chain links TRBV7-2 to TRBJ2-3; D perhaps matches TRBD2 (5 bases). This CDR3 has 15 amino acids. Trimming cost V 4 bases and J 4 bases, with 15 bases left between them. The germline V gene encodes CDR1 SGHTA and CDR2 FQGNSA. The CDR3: CASSSQTITPDTQYF. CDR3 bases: TGTGCCAGCAGCTCCCAGACTATTACTCCAGATACGCAGTATTTT.

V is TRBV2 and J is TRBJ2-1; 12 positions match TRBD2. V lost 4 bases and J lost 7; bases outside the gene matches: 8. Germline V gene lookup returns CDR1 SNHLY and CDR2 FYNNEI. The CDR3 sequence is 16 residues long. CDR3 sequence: CASSGQGLAGGNEQFF. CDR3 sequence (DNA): TGTGCCAGCAGTGGTCAGGGGCTAGCGGGAGGGAATGAGCAGTTCTTC.

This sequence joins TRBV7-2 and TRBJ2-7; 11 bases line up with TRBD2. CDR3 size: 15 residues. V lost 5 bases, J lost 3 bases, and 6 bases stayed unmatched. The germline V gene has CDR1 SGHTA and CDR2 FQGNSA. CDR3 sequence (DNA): TGTGCCAGCAGCCCGGTAGGGACTAGCGGCTACGAGCAGTACTTC. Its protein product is CASSPVGTSGYEQYF.

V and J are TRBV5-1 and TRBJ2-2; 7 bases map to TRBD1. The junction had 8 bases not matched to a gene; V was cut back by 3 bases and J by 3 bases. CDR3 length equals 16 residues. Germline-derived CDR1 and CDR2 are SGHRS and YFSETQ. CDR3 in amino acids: CASSSGQAGYTGELFF. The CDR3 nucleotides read TGCGCCAGCAGCTCCGGACAGGCGGGCTACACCGGGGAGCTGTTTTTT. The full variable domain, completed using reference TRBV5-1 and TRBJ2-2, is KAGVTQTPRYLIKTRGQQVTLSCSPISGHRSVSWYQQTPGQGLQFLFEYFSETQRNKGNFPGRFSGRQFSNSRSEMNVSTLELGDSALYLCASSSGQAGYTGELFFGEGSRLTVL.

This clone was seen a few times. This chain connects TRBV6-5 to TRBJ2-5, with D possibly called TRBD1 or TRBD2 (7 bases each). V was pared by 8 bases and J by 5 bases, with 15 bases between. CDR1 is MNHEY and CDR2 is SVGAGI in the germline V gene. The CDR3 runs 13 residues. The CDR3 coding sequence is TGTGCCAGCGCAAGGGAGGGGGCGGAGACCCAGTACTTC. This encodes CASAREGAETQYF.